The 3 T cell receptor beta chains in this list originate from one sample, sequenced in a study of human T cells and chemical hapten exposure. The sample's time point: pre-sensitization, week 0. Treatment described: therapeutic diphenylcyclopropenone sensitization with weekly scalp DPC. Each CDR3 protein gets one entry after TCRdb re-called the RACE reads with MiXCR. The table records 270,000 or so distinct CDR3 sequences, over 7.5% of them present only once. Sequenced material: whole blood, taken in connection with sensitization to the hapten diphenylcyclopropenone (DPC). Every receptor here comes from a man between 18 and 29 years old with alopecia areata. Some clones in this sample may be carry-over from other donors' samples.

The rearrangement links TRBV7-9 to TRBJ2-2, with D tentatively TRBD1 (6 bases). CDR3 length: 15 residues. Germline values: CDR1 SEHNR, CDR2 FQNEAQ (reference sequence). V lost 3 bases, J lost 6 bases, and 14 bases lay in between. The CDR3 is CASSLYRESPGELFF. CDR3 in DNA: TGTGCCAGCAGCTTGTACAGGGAATCCCCCGGGGAGCTGTTTTTT. Full variable domain (missing parts from reference TRBV7-9 and TRBJ2-2): DTGVSQNPRHKITKRGQNVTFRCDPISEHNRLYWYRQTLGQGPEFLTYFQNEAQLEKSRLLSDRFSAERPKGSFSTLEIQRTEQGDSAMYLCASSLYRESPGELFFGEGSRLTVL.

CDR3 sequence: CASNKGARAFF. In nucleotides, the CDR3 is TGTGCCAGCAACAAGGGGGCACGGGCTTTCTTT. V and J are TRBV27 and TRBJ1-1; 7 bases are a match to TRBD1. The junction had 7 bases not matched to a gene; V was cut back by 7 bases and J by 11 bases. From germline, CDR1 is MNHEY and CDR2 SMNVEV (reference sequence). The CDR3 length is 11 residues.

This clonotype was seen only a few times. V gene TRBV14 combines with J gene TRBJ2-1; 11 bases map to TRBD2. V dropped 4 bases and J dropped 4; count of bases not matched to a gene: 6. Germline-derived CDR1 and CDR2 are SGHDN and FVKESK. There are 16 residues in the CDR3. CDR3 loop: CASSLRLAGTYNEQFF. CDR3 bases: TGTGCCAGCAGCCTACGACTAGCGGGGACTTACAATGAGCAGTTCTTC. The variable domain in full, completed from reference TRBV14 and TRBJ2-1, reads EAGVTQFPSHSVIEKGQTVTLRCDPISGHDNLYWYRRVMGKEIKFLLHFVKESKQDESGMPNNRFLAERTGGTYSTLKVQPAELEDSGVYFCASSLRLAGTYNEQFFGPGTRLTVL.